The next 3 T cell receptor beta chains were all read from a single sample in a study of CD8+ T cells in alopecia areata. RNA was isolated and reverse transcribed to cDNA, the sequencing template. The data were produced by immunoSEQ multiplex PCR, yet TCRdb's version contains in-frame clones alone and is incomplete. Of some 180,000 clones in the sample, about 48% were seen once. The treatment denotes: oral pan-JAK inhibitor, 5-10 mg twice daily. The sequenced sample was CD8+ T cells sorted from blood, obtained at week 24, from a patient treated with tofacitinib. These receptors were obtained from a human donor with alopecia areata.

V usage is TRBV19 and J usage is TRBJ2-1, with D hard to call. Germline V CDR1 and CDR2: LNHDA, SQIVND (reference sequence). V lost 5 bases and J 6 bases, leaving 8 bases between the germline ends. CDR3 length: 12 amino acids. The CDR3 sequence is CASSLASNEQFF. The CDR3, as DNA: TGTGCCAGTAGTTTGGCTAGCAATGAGCAGTTCTTC.

The chain uses TRBV7-9 and TRBJ1-1; D not resolved. Germline V lookup: CDR1 SEHNR, CDR2 FQNEAQ (reference sequence). This CDR3 is built from 13 residues. Trimming took off 4 bases at V and 1 base at J, with 7 bases between the two ends. Here the CDR3 DNA reads TGTGCCAGCAGCTCCCCCCAGAACACTGAAGCTTTCTTT. This encodes CASSSPQNTEAFF.

This clone was picked up a small number of times. The V and J genes are TRBV6-6 and TRBJ1-1; D is undetermined. The CDR3 spans 13 residues. The V gene lost 6 bases and the J gene lost 0 bases, with 8 bases spanning the gap. From germline, CDR1 is MNHNY and CDR2 SVGAGI (reference sequence). The CDR3 bases are TGTGCCAGCAGGGTCGCGATGAACACTGAAGCTTTCTTT. It encodes CASRVAMNTEAFF.